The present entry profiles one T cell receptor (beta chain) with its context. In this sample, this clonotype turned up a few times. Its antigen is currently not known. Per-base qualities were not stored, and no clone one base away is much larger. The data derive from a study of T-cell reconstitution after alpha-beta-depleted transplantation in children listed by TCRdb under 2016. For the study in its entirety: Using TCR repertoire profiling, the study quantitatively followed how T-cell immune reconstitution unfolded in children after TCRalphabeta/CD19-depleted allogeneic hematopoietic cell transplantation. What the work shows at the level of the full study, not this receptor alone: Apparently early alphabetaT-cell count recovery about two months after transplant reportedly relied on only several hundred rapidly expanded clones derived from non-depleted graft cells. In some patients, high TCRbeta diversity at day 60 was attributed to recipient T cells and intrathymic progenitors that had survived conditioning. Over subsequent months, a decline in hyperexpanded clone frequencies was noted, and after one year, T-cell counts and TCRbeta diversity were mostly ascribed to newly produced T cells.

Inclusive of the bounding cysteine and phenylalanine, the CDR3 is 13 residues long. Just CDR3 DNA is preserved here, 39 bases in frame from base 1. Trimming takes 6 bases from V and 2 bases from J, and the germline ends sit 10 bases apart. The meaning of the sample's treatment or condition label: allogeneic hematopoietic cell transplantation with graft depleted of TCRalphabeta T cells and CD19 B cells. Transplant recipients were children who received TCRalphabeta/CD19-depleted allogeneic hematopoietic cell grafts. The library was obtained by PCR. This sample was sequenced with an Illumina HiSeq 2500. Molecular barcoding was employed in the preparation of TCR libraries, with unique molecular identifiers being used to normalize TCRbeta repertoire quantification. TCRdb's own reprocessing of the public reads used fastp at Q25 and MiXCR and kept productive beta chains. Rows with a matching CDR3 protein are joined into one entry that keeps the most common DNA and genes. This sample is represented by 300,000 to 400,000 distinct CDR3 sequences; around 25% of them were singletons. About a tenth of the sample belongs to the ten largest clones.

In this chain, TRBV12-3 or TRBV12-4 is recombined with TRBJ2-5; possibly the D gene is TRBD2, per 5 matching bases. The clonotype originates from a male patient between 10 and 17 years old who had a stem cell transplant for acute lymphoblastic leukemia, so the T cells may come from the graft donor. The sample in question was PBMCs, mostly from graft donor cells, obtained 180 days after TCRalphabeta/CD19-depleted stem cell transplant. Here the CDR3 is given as CASRRSGQETQYF. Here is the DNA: TGTGCCAGCAGACGGAGCGGACAAGAGACCCAGTACTTC.